Sequencing of this T cell receptor (beta chain) was carried out in a study of blood T cell repertoires in COVID-19. Study-wide background: Both acute and convalescent COVID-19 samples were obtained from the United States, Italy and Spain. In each case, the material was cDNA or gDNA derived from T cells, B-cell-depleted T cells, or PBMCs.

Using immunoSEQ multiplex PCR, the repertoire was profiled, and TCRdb retains in-frame clones only, with some absent. The data hold 70,000 to 90,000 clones, with around four fifths observed a single time. The germline gives CDR1 SEHNR, CDR2 FQNEAQ (reference sequence). Unmatched junction bases numbered 14, after V lost 5 bases and J lost 7 bases. CDR3 length: 16 amino acids. The chain uses TRBV7-9 and TRBJ2-1, with 7 positions matching TRBD2. Sequencing was done on a sample of peripheral blood. This TCR derives from a human donor in a cohort sampled during active COVID-19. The CDR3 DNA reads as TGTGCCAGCAGCCCACCCTCGGGCGGGAGCGGAAATGAGCAGTTCTTC. Amino acids: CASSPPSGGSGNEQFF.